This section outlines one T cell receptor (beta chain) sequence together with its context. TCRdb keeps only in-frame clones here, not all; method: immunoSEQ multiplex PCR. Here the sample spans 65,000 to 70,000 clones, roughly 96% being singletons. The data belong to a study of shared T cell receptors in the human thymus. The material sequenced was thymocytes. This receptor was identified in a human donor.

The CDR3 reads CASSLAAPLGYGYTF. The CDR3 DNA is TGTGCCAGCAGCTTGGCGGCTCCCCTGGGCTATGGCTACACCTTC. The chain employs TRBV5-5 and TRBJ1-2; the D is unclear. The CDR3 is 15 residues long. The germline V and J ends were trimmed by 0 bases and 4 bases, with 13 bases remaining between them. CDR1 SGHKS and CDR2 YYEKEE come from the germline V gene (reference sequence).